This T cell receptor (beta chain) was profiled in a study of vaccination and CD4 T cells after COVID-19. Across the study: Sampling that followed vaccination took place a median approximately 72 days after dose two, within a range of 14 to 241. Cultures serving as controls received a peptide pool (CEFX or HIV-1 Nef) or no peptide.

This clonotype was detected a few times. Its antigen is still unknown. Sequence data for DNA of cultured CD4+ T cells were generated by the Oncomine TCR Beta short-read assay. Genomic DNA was taken out of cultured CD4+ T cells by extraction. Using its own MiXCR run on the PCR reads, TCRdb lists one record per CDR3 protein. The table lists around 10,000 distinct CDR3 sequences, less than 45% of them singletons, with less than 15% in the top ten. V dropped 5 bases and J dropped 5 bases, with 12 bases sitting between them. This CDR3 has 13 residues. Sample treatment: approximately nine-day PBMC culture with coronavirus spike peptide pools or control peptides (ViraFEST assay). CD4+ T cells that came from the unexposed donor were collected before the COVID-19 pandemic (2011-2018).

The chain combines TRBV12-3 or TRBV12-4 with TRBJ1-2, with D hard to call. This TCR came from a human donor in good health. The specimen was CD4+ T cells from blood, cultured in vitro. CDR3 amino acids: CASSPSDGYGYTF. CDR3 bases: TGTGCCAGCAGTCCATCGGACGGATATGGCTACACCTTC.